The sequence of this TCR beta chain was determined in a study of regulatory T cells in long-lasting Graves disease. This clonotype appeared many times. Its target is unknown. Stated time point: persistent/refractory GD, antithyroid drugs over 5 years with positive TRAb. With RNA extracted from PBMCs as input, the TCR library was made. It was an endocrinology department in Xi'an, China, that provided the patients. Trimming left V 5 bases short and J 8 bases short, with 12 bases between. The length of the CDR3 is 12 residues. Study results and limitations: It was peripheral blood alone, not thyroid tissue, that was studied. TRBV28, TRBJ1-2 and TRBJ2-5 emerged as the favored segments in persistent disease.

Construction of TCR beta libraries relied on iRepertoire HTBI primers and on Arm-PCR targeting CDR3 regions. Original methodology: Across samples, roughly 64 TRBV and roughly 13 TRBJ segments were found. TCRdb reprocessed the multiplex PCR reads via MiXCR and lists one record per CDR3 protein. The V and J calls come from TCRdb's annotation, not from the publication. The table shows 700,000 or so distinct CDR3 sequences, with approximately 31% occurring only once. The chain combines TRBV12-3 or TRBV12-4 with TRBJ1-2, with D perhaps matching TRBD1 (5 bases). Material: peripheral blood mononuclear cells (PBMCs), obtained when the disease was refractory, from a patient treated with antithyroid drugs. The TCR sequence derives from a female donor with Graves disease. The CDR3: CASSRGSRGYTF. The CDR3 DNA reads as TGTGCCAGCAGTAGGGGTTCTCGGGGCTACACCTTC.